This record concerns one T cell receptor (beta chain) sequence. The record originates from a study of monozygotic twins with inflammatory bowel disease. Skipping T cell sorting, the study isolated total RNA directly from whole blood. CDR3 length: 12 residues. Germline V gives CDR1 SGHAT, CDR2 FQNNGV. TCRdb re-analyzed the 5' RACE reads; it lists each CDR3 protein once, without DNA. The table gives some 90,000 distinct CDR3 sequences; the top ten clones make up approximately 7.4% of it. This receptor was identified in a human donor with ulcerative colitis or Crohn's disease, or a healthy co-twin of an affected twin (not recorded which). Material for sequencing was blood. V gene TRBV11-2 combines with J gene TRBJ2-7; TCRdb selects TRBD1, and the lack of DNA leaves this call unchecked. The CDR3 loop is CASSRDSDEQYF.